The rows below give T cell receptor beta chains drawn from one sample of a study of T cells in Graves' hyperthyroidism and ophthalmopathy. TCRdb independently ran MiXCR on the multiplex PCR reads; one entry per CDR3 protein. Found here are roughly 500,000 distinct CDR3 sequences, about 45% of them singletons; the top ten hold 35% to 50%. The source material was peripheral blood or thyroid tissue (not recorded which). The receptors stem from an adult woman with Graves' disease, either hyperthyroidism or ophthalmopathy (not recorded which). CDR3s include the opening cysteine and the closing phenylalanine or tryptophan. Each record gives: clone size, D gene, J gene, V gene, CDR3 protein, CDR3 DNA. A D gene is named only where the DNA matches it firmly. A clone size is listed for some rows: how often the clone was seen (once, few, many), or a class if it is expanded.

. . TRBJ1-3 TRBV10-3 CAISIAGSGNTIYF TGTGCCATCTCCATTGCAGGGTCTGGAAACACCATATATTTT
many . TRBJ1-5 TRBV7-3 CASSLFEGLRCNQPQHF TGTGCCAGCAGCTTATTCGAGGGGTTACGTTGCAATCAGCCCCAGCATTTT
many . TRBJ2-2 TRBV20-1 CSARVGGSTGELFF TGCAGTGCTAGGGTGGGTGGATCCACCGGGGAGCTGTTTTTT
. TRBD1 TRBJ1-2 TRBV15 CASRTETGFHGYTF TGTGCCTCACGGACCGAGACAGGGTTTCATGGCTACACCTTC
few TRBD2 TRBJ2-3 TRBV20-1 CSARGAGASTDTQYF TGCAGTGCTAGAGGTGCGGGAGCTAGCACAGATACGCAGTATTTT
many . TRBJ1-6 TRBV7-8 CASSATRNNNSPLHF TGTGCCAGCAGCGCGACAAGGAATAATAATTCACCCCTCCACTTT
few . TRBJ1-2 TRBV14 CASSQERGLLYGYTF TGTGCCAGCAGCCAAGAAAGGGGGTTGCTATATGGCTACACCTTC
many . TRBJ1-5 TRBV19 CASSRTSPSNQPQHF TGTGCCAGTAGTCGAACCAGTCCGAGCAATCAGCCCCAGCATTTT
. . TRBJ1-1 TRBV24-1 CATSASGLGTEAFF TGTGCCACCAGTGCTAGTGGTTTAGGTACTGAAGCTTTCTTT
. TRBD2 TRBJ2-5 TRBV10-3 CASTKREGGETQYF TGTGCCAGCACTAAGCGGGAGGGGGGGGAGACCCAGTACTTC
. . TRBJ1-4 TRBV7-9 CASSPPSGSIGKLFF TGTGCCAGCAGCCCCCCTTCGGGTTCCATAGGGAAACTGTTTTTT
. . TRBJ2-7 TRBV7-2 CASSTTGQQYF TGTGCCAGCAGCACAACCGGTCAGCAGTACTTC
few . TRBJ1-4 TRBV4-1 CASSYRDIRITNEKLFF TGCGCCAGCAGCTACCGGGACATCCGAATAACTAATGAAAAACTGTTTTTT
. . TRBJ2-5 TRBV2 CASSEEPAETQYF TGTGCCAGCAGTGAAGAACCGGCGGAGACCCAGTACTTC
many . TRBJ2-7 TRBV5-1 CASSLVGNYEQYF TGCGCCAGCAGCTTGGTGGGCAACTACGAGCAGTACTTC
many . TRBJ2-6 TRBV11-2 CASSLDGRSGANVLTF TGTGCCAGCAGCTTAGACGGGCGCTCTGGGGCCAACGTCCTGACTTTC
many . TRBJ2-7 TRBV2 CASSELLQGSNEQYF TGTGCCAGCAGTGAGTTGCTTCAAGGCTCCAACGAGCAGTACTTC
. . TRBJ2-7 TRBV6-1 CASRTIFEQYF TGTGCCAGCAGGACGATCTTCGAGCAGTACTTC
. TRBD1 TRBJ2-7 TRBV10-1 CASNRDRNYEQYF TGCGCCAGCAATAGGGACAGGAACTACGAGCAGTACTTC
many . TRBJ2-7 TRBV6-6 CASSPDLGQYF TGTGCCAGCAGTCCTGACTTGGGGCAGTACTTC
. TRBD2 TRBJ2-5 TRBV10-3 CAIKEVGGETQYF TGTGCCATCAAGGAGGTGGGAGGGGAGACCCAGTACTTC
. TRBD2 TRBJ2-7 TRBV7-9 CASSLAAPLAGAYEQYF TGTGCCAGCAGCTTAGCGGCCCCCCTAGCGGGAGCTTACGAGCAGTACTTC
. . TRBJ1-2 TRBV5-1 CASSLFADGYTF TGCGCCAGCAGCTTGTTCGCAGATGGCTACACCTTC
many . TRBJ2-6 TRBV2 CASSELSGANVLTF TGTGCCAGCAGTGAACTCTCTGGGGCCAACGTCCTGACTTTC
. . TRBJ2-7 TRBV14 CASSDGNEQYF TGTGCCAGCAGCGATGGAAACGAGCAGTACTTC
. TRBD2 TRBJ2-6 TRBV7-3 CASSPSGLAGVTGANVLTF TGCGCCAGCAGCCCGTCGGGACTAGCGGGAGTCACTGGGGCCAACGTCCTGACTTTC
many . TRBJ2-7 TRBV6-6 CASSYSREYEQYF TGTGCCAGCAGTTACTCGAGGGAATACGAGCAGTACTTC
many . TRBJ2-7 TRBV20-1 CSARESSYEQYF TGCAGTGCTAGAGAGAGTTCGTACGAGCAGTACTTC
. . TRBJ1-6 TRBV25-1 CASSKLDGEYSPLHF TGTGCCAGCAGCAAATTAGATGGGGAGTATTCACCCCTCCACTTT
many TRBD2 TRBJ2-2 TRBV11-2 CASSSARTSGGELFF TGTGCCAGCAGCTCAGCTAGGACTAGCGGCGGGGAGCTGTTTTTT
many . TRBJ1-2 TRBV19 CASSTWTDCTF TGTGCCAGTAGTACGTGGACAGACTGCACCTTC
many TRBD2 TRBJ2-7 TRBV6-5 CASSKAGLSSYEQYF TGTGCCAGCAGCAAAGCGGGGTTAAGCTCCTACGAGCAGTACTTC
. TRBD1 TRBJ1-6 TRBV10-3 CAISDPSGGGRSSPLHF TGTGCCATCAGTGACCCCTCTGGAGGGGGCAGGAGTTCACCCCTCCACTTT
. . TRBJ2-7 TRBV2 CASRIRRVWQYF TGTGCCAGCAGGATCCGACGCGTGTGGCAGTACTTC
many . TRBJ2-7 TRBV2 CASSVHGEQYF TGTGCCAGCAGTGTACACGGCGAGCAGTACTTC
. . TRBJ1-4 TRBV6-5 CASSTRQSTNEKLFF TGTGCCAGCAGTACAAGACAGTCAACTAATGAAAAACTGTTTTTT
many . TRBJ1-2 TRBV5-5 CASSSGGIYGYTF TGTGCCAGCAGCTCGGGTGGAATCTATGGCTACACCTTC
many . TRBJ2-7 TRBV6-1 CASSVTPYVEQYF TGTGCCAGCAGTGTGACTCCCTACGTTGAGCAGTACTTC
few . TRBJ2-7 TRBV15 CAASSFTEEWYEQYF TGTGCCGCCAGCAGCTTCACCGAGGAGTGGTACGAGCAGTACTTC
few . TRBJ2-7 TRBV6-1 CASSYPSGERISYEQYF TGTGCCAGCAGTTACCCCTCCGGGGAGCGGATCTCCTACGAGCAGTACTTC
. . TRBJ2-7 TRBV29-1 CSLGDGGLYEQYF TGCAGCTTAGGGGACGGCGGGCTCTACGAGCAGTACTTC
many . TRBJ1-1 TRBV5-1 CASSPERGSDTEAFF TGCGCCAGCAGCCCGGAAAGGGGATCGGACACTGAAGCTTTCTTT
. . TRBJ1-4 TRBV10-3 CATGTTEKLFF TGTGCCACGGGGACAACTGAAAAACTGTTTTTT